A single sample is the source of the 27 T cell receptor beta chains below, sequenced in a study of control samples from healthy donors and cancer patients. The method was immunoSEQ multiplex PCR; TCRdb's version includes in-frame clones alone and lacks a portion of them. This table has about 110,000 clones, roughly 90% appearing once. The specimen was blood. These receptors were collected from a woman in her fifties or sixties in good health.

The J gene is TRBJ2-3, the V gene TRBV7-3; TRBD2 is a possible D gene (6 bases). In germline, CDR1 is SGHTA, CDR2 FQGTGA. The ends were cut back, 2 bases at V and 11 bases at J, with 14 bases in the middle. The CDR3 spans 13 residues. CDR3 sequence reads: CASSLAANGGQYF. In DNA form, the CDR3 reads TGTGCCAGCAGCTTAGCGGCAAACGGGGGGCAGTATTTT.

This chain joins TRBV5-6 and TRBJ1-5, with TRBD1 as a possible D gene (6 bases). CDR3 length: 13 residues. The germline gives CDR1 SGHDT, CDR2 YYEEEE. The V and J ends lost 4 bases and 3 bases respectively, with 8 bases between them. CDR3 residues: CASSGQPNQPQHF. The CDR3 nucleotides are TGTGCCAGCAGCGGACAGCCCAATCAGCCCCAGCATTTT.

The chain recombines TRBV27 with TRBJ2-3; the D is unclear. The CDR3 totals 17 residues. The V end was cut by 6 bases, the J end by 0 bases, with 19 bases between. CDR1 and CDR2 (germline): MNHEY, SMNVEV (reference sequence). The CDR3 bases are TGTGCCAGCAGCCGCCGAAGGCAGCAGACTAGCACAGATACGCAGTATTTT. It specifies CASSRRRQQTSTDTQYF.

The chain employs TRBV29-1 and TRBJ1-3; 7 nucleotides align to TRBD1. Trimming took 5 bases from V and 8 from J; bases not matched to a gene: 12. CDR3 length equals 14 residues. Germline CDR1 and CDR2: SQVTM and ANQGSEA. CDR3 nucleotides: TGCAGCGTTTGCGTAGACAGGGCCTGCTACACCATATATTTT. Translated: CSVCVDRACYTIYF.

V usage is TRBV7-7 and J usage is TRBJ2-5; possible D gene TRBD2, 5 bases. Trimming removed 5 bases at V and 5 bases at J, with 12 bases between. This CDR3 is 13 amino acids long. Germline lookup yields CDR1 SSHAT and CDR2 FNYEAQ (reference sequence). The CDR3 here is CASSGGRTETQYF. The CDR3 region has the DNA TGTGCCAGCAGCGGAGGACGGACCGAGACCCAGTACTTC.

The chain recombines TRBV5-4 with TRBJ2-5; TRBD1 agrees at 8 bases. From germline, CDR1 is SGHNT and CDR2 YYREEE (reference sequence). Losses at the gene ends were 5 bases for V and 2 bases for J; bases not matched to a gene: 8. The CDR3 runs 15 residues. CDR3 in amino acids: CASRHDRGGQETQYF. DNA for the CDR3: TGTGCCAGCAGACACGACAGGGGAGGACAAGAGACCCAGTACTTC.

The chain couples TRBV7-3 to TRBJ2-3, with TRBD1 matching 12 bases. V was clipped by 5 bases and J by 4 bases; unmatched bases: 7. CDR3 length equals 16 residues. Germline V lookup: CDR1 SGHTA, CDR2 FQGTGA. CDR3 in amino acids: CASSPDGTGGADTQYF. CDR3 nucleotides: TGTGCCAGCAGCCCAGATGGGACAGGGGGCGCAGATACGCAGTATTTT.

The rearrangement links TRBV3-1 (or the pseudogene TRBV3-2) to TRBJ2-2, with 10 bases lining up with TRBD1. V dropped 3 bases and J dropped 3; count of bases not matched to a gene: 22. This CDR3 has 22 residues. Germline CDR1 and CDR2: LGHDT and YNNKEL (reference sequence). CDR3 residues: CASSHTTLPGQGSGLYTGELFF. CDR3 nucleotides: TGTGCCAGCAGCCACACTACTTTACCGGGACAGGGGTCCGGTTTGTACACCGGGGAGCTGTTTTTT.

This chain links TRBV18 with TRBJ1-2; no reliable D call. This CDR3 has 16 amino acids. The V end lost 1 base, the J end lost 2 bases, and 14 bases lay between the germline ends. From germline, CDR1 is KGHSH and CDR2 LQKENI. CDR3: CASSPRTGAENYGYTF. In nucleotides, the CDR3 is TGTGCCAGCTCACCACGGACTGGTGCTGAGAACTATGGCTACACCTTC.

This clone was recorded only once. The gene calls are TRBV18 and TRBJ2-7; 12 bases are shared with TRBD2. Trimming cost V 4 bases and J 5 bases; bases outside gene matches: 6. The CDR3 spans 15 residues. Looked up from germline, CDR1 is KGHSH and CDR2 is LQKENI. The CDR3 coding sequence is TGTGCCAGCTCACTTGGACTAGCGGGGATCAACGAGCAGTACTTC. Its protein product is CASSLGLAGINEQYF. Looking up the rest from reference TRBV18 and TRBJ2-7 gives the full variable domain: NAGVMQNPRHLVRRRGQEARLRCSPMKGHSHVYWYRQLPEEGLKFMVYLQKENIIDESGMPKERFSAEFPKEGPSILRIQQVVRGDSAAYFCASSLGLAGINEQYFGPGTRLTVT.

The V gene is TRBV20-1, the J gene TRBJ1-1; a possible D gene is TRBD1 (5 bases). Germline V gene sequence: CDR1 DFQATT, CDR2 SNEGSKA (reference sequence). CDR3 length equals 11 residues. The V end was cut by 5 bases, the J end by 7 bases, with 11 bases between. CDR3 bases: TGCAGTGCTCCCGGGGGAAGTGAAGCTTTCTTT. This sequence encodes CSAPGGSEAFF.

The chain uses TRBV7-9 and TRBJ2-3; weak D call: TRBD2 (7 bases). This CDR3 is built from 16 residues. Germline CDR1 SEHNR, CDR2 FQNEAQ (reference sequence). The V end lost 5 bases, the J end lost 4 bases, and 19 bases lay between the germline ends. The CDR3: CASSPLGGGRPDTQYF. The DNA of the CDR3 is TGTGCCAGCAGCCCCCTGGGGGGCGGGAGACCAGATACGCAGTATTTT.

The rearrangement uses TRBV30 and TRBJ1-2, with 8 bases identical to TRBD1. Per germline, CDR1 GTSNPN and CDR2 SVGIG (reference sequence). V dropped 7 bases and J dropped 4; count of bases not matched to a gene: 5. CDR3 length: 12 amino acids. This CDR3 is CASDREFYGYTF. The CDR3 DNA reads TGTGCCTCGGACAGGGAGTTCTATGGCTACACCTTC.

CDR3: CASSLAGTEETQYF. CDR3 DNA: TGTGCCAGCTCACTTGCCGGGACAGAAGAGACCCAGTACTTC. The chain is built from TRBV18 and TRBJ2-5, with TRBD1 identical over 7 bases. CDR3 length: 14 residues. V trimming: 4 bases; J trimming: 3 bases; junction bases outside the gene matches: 5. Germline CDR1 and CDR2: KGHSH and LQKENI.

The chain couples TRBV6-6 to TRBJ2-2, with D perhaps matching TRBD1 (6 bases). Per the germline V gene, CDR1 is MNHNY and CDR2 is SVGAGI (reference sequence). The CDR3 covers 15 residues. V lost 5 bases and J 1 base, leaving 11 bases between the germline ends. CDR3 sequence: CASSLRGGNTGELFF. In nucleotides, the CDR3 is TGTGCCAGCAGTCTTAGAGGGGGGAACACCGGGGAGCTGTTTTTT.

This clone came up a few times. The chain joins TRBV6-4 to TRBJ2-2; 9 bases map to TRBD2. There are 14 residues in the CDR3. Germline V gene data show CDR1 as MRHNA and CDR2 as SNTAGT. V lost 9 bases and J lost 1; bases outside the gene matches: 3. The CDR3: CASKRGENTGELFF. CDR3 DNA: TGTGCCAGTAAGCGGGGGGAGAACACCGGGGAGCTGTTTTTT.

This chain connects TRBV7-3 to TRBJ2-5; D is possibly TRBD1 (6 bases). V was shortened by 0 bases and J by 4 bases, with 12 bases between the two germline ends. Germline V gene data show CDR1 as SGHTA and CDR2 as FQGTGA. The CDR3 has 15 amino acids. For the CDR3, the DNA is TGTGCCAGCAGCTTAACGCCAGGGGCTTCAGAGACCCAGTACTTC. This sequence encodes CASSLTPGASETQYF.

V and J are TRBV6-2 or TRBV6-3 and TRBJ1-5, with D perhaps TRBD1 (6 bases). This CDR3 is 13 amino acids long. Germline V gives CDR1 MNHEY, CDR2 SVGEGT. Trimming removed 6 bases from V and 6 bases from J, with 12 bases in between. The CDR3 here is CASSPDRTQPQHF. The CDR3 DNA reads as TGTGCCAGCAGCCCCGACAGGACTCAGCCCCAGCATTTT.

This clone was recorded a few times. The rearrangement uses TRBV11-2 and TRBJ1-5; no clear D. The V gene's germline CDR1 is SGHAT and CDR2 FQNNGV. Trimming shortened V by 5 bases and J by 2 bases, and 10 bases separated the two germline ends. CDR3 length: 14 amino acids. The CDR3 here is CASSPTPGNQPQHF. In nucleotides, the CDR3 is TGTGCCAGCAGCCCAACTCCGGGCAATCAGCCCCAGCATTTT.

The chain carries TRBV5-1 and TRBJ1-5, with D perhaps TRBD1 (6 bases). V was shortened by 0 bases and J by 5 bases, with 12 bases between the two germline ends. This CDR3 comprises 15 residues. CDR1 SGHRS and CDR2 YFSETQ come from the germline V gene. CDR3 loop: CASSLGGQIHQPQHF. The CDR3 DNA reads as TGCGCCAGCAGCTTGGGGGGGCAGATCCATCAGCCCCAGCATTTT.

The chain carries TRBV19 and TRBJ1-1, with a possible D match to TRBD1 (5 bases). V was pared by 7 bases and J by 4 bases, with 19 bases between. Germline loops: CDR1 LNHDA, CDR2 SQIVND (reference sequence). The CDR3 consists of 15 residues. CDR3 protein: CASNSRRGLLTEAFF. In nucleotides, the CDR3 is TGTGCCAGTAATTCTCGACGGGGCTTGCTCACTGAAGCTTTCTTT.

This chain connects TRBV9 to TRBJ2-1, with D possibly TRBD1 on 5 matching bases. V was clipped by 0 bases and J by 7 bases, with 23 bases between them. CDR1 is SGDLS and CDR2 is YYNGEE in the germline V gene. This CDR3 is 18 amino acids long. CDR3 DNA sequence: TGTGCCAGCAGCGTAGGTGGTCTGGGGCTAGTCGGACGAAATGAGCAGTTCTTC. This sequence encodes CASSVGGLGLVGRNEQFF. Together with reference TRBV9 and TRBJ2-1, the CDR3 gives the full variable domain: DSGVTQTPKHLITATGQRVTLRCSPRSGDLSVYWYQQSLDQGLQFLIQYYNGEERAKGNILERFSAQQFPDLHSELNLSSLELGDSALYFCASSVGGLGLVGRNEQFFGPGTRLTVL.

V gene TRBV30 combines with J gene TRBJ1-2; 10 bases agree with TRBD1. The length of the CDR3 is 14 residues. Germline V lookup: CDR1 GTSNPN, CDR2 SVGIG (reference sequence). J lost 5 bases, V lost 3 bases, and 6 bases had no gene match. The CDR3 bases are TGTGCCTGGAGCAAGGACAGGGGGACGTATGGCTACACCTTC. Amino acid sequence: CAWSKDRGTYGYTF.

CDR3 nucleotides: TGCAGTGCTAGTCCTCCCGGGCAGGGAGCCACAGATACGCAGTATTTT. It translates to CSASPPGQGATDTQYF. The V gene is TRBV20-1, the J gene TRBJ2-3; D may correspond to TRBD1 or TRBD2 (5 bases each). V lost 3 bases to trimming and J lost 2 bases, with 18 bases between them. The CDR3 has 16 residues. Germline lookup yields CDR1 DFQATT and CDR2 SNEGSKA (reference sequence).

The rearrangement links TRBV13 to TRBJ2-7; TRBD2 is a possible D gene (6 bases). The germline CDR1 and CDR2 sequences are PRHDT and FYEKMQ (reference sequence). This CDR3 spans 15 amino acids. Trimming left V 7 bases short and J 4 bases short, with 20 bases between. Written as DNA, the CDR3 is TGTGCCAGCACCCCAGGAGGCGGGAAAGGGTACGAGCAGTACTTC. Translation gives CASTPGGGKGYEQYF.

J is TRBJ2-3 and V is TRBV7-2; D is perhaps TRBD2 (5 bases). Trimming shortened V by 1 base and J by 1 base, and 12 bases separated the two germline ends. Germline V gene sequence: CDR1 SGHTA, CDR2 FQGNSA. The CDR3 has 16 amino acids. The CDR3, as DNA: TGTGCCAGCAGCTTAGGATTGGCGAGGGGCACAGATACGCAGTATTTT. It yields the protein CASSLGLARGTDTQYF.

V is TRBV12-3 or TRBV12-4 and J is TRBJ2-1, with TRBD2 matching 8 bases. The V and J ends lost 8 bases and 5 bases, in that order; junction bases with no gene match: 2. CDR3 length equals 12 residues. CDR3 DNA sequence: TGTGCCAGCCAGCGGGGGAACAATGAGCAGTTCTTC. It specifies CASQRGNNEQFF.